Given below is one T cell receptor beta chain in context. With 4 bases clipped from V and 3 bases from J, the junction kept 5 bases outside the gene matches. Germline lookup yields CDR1 SGDLS and CDR2 YYNGEE. The CDR3 covers 14 residues. This entry comes from a study of shared clonotypes between healthy human individuals. Original processing methods: Filtering differed for immunoSEQ, which gave only junction sequences without quality scores. The protocol was immunoSEQ multiplex PCR, while the TCRdb copy is restricted to in-frame clones and leaves out a portion. The V and J calls and clone size were taken over from that table, and D and trimming were inferred from the DNA. The sample yields some 470,000 clones, about 82% seen once. Everyone who donated was a Caucasian adult who lived in Nashville, Tennessee.

The chain links TRBV9 to TRBJ2-3, with TRBD2 matching over 7 bases. The sequence came from a woman in her thirties or forties in good health. Some clones in this sample may be carry-over from other donors' samples. The sample taken for sequencing was PBMCs. In DNA form, the CDR3 reads TGTGCCAGCAGCTCCCCGGGAGGAACAGATACGCAGTATTTT. Encoded protein: CASSSPGGTDTQYF.